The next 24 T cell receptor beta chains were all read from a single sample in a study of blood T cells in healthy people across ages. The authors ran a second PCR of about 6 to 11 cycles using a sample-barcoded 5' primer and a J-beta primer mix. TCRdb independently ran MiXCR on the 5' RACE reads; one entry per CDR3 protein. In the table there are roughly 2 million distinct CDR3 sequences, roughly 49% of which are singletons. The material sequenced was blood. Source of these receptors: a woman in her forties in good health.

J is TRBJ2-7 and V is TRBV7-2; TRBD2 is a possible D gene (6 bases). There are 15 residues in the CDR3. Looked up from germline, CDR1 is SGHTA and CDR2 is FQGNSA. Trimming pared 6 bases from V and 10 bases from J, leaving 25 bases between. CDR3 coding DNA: TGTGCCAGCAGAAAAGCGACAGCGCTCGGGGAGGCCCAGTACTTC. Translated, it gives CASRKATALGEAQYF. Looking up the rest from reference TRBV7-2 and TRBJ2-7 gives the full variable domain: GAGVSQSPSNKVTEKGKDVELRCDPISGHTALYWYRQSLGQGLEFLIYFQGNSAPDKSGLPSDRFSAERTGGSVSTLTIQRTQQEDSAVYLCASRKATALGEAQYFGPGTRLTVT.

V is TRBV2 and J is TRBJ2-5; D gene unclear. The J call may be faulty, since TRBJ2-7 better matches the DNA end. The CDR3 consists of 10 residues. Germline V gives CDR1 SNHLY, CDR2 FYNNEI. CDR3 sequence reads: CASNGLEQYF. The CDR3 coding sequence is TGTGCCAGCAATGGTCTCGAGCAGTACTTC.

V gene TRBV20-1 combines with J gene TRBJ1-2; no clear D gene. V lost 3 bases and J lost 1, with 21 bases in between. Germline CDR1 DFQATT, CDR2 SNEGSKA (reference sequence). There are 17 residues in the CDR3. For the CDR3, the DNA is TGCAGTGCTAGCCACCACTTAAGGATAGGGAGTAACTATGGCTACACCTTC. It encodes CSASHHLRIGSNYGYTF.

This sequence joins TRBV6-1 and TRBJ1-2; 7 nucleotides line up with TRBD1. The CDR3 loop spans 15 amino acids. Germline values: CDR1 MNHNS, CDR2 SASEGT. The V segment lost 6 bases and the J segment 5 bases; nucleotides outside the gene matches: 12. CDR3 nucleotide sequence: TGTGCCAGCAGAGGCCCGGGACAGTTTTTTTATGGCTACACCTTC. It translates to CASRGPGQFFYGYTF.

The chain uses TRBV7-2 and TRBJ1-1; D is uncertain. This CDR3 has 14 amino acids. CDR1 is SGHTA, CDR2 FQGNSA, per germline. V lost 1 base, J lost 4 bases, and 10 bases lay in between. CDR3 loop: CASSLGRTGTEAFF. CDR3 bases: TGTGCCAGCAGCTTAGGGCGGACGGGCACTGAAGCTTTCTTT.

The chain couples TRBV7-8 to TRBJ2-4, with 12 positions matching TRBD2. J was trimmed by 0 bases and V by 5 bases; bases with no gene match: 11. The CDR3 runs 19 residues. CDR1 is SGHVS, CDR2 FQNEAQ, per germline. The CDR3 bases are TGTGCCAGCAGCCGGATGACTAGCGGGGGCCCAATAGCCAAAAACATTCAGTACTTC. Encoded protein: CASSRMTSGGPIAKNIQYF.

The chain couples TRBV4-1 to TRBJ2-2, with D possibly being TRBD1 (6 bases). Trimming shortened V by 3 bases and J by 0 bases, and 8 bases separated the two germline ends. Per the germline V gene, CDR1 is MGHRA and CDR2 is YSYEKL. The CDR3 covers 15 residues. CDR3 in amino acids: CASSHDRTNTGELFF. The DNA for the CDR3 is TGCGCCAGCAGCCATGACAGGACGAACACCGGGGAGCTGTTTTTT.

The CDR3, as DNA: TGCGCCAGCAGCCAAGAGGTCGGAGGGTTAGGGACAGATACGCAGTATTTT. Its translation: CASSQEVGGLGTDTQYF. The rearrangement uses TRBV4-3 and TRBJ2-3; possible D gene TRBD2, 6 bases. CDR1 LGHNA and CDR2 YSLEER come from the germline V gene. V was pared by 0 bases and J by 3 bases, with 16 bases between. The CDR3 covers 17 residues.

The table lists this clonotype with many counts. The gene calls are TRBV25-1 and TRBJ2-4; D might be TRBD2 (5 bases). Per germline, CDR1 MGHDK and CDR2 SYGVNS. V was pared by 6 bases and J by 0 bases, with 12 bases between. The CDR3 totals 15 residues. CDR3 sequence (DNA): TGTGCCAGCAGAGACCCCCGGGAAGCCAAAAACATTCAGTACTTC. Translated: CASRDPREAKNIQYF.

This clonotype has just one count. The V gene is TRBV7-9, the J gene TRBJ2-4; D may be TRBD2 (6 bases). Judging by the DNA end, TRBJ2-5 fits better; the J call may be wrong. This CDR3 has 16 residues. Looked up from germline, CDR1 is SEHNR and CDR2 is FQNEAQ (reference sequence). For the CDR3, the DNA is TGTGCCAGCAGCGGGGGATTTCGGGGAGGCGAAGAGACCCAGTACTTC. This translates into CASSGGFRGGEETQYF.

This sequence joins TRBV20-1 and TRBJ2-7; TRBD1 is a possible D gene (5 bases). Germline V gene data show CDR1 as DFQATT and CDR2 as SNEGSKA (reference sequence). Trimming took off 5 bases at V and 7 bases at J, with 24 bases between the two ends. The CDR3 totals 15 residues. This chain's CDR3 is CSAVPTNPRVNEQYF. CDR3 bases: TGCAGTGCTGTCCCCACAAACCCCAGGGTCAATGAGCAGTACTTC.

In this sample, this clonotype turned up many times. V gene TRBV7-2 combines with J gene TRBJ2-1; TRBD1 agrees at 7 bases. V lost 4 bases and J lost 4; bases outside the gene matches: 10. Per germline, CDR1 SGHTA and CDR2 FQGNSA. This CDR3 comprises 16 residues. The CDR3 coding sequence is TGTGCCAGCAGCTCGGGACAGCTAACACTGTACAATGAGCAGTTCTTC. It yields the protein CASSSGQLTLYNEQFF.

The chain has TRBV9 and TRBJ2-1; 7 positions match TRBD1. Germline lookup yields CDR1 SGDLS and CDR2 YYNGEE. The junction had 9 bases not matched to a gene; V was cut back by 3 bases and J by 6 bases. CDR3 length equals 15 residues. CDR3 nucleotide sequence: TGTGCCAGCAGCGCCCCAGTAGCAGGGGGCAATGAGCAGTTCTTC. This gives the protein CASSAPVAGGNEQFF.

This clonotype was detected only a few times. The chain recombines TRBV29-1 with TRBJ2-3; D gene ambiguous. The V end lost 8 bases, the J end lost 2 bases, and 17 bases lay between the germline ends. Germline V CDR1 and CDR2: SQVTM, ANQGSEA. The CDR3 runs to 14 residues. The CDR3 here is CSPLRSDYTDTQYF. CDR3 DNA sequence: TGCAGCCCGCTTCGTTCGGATTACACAGATACGCAGTATTTT.

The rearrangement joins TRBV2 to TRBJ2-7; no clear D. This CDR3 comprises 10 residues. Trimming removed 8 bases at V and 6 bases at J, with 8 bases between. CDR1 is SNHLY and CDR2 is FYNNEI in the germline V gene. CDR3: CASGIIEQYF. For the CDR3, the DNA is TGTGCCAGCGGTATCATCGAGCAGTACTTC. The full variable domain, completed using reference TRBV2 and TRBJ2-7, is EPEVTQTPSHQVTQMGQEVILRCVPISNHLYFYWYRQILGQKVEFLVSFYNNEISEKSEIFDDQFSVERPDGSNFTLKIRSTKLEDSAMYFCASGIIEQYFGPGTRLTVT.

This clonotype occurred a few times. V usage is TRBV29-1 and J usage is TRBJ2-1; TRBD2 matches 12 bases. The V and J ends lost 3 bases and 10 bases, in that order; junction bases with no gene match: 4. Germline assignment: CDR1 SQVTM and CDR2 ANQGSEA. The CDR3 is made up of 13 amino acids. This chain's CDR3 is CSVETSGGVEQFF. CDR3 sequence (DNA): TGCAGCGTTGAGACTAGCGGGGGAGTAGAGCAGTTCTTC.

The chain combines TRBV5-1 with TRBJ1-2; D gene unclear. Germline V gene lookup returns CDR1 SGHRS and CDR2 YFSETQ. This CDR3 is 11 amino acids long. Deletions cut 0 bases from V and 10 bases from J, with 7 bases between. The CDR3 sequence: CASSLDSIYTF. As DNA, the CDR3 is TGCGCCAGCAGCTTGGATAGCATCTACACCTTC.

CDR3 bases: TGCGCCAGCAGCCAAGCTCTTCGGAACTATGGCTACACCTTC. It is translated as CASSQALRNYGYTF. The V and J genes are TRBV4-3 and TRBJ1-2; D uncertain. Germline V CDR1 and CDR2: LGHNA, YSLEER. With 1 base removed from V and 2 bases from J, the gap between germline ends came to 8 bases. The CDR3 spans 14 residues.

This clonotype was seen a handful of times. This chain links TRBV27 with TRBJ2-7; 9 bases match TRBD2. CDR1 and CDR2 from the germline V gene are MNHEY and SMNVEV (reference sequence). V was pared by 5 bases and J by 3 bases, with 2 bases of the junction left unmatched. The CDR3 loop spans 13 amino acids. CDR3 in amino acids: CASSASGDYEQYF. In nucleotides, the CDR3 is TGTGCCAGCAGTGCTAGCGGGGACTACGAGCAGTACTTC.

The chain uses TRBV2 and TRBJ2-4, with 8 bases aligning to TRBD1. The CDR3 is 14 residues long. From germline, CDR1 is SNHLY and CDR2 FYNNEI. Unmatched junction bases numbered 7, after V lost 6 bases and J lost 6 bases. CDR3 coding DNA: TGTGCCAGCAGACTAGGACAGGGAAGAAACATTCAGTACTTC. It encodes CASRLGQGRNIQYF. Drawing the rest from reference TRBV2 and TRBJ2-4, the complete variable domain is EPEVTQTPSHQVTQMGQEVILRCVPISNHLYFYWYRQILGQKVEFLVSFYNNEISEKSEIFDDQFSVERPDGSNFTLKIRSTKLEDSAMYFCASRLGQGRNIQYFGAGTRLSVL.

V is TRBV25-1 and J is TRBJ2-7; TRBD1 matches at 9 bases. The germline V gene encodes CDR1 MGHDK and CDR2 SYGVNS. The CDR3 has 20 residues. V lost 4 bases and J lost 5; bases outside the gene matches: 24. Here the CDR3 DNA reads TGTGCCAGCAGTGCGACGGGACAGGGAGGTTCTGGTCCAAGGAGGGACGAGCAGTACTTC. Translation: CASSATGQGGSGPRRDEQYF.

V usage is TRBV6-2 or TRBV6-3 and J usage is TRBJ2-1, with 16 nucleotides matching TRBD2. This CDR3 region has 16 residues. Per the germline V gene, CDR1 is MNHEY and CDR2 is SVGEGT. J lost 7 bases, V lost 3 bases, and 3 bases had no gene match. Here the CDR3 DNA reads TGTGCCAGCAGTTATGGGACTAGCGGGGGGGTTAATGAGCAGTTCTTC. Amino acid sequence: CASSYGTSGGVNEQFF.

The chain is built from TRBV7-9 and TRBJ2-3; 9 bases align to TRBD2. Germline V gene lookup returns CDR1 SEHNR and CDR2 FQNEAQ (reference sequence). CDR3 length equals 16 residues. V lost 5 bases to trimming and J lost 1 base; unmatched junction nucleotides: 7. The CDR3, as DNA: TGTGCCAGCAGCCCTTCGAAGCGGGGGGGCACAGATACGCAGTATTTT. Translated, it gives CASSPSKRGGTDTQYF.

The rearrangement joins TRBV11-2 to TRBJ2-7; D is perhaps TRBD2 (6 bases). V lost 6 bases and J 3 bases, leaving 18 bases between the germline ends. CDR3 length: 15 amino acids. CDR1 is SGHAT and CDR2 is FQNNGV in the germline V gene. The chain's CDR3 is CASRDRDGTFYEQYF. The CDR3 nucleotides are TGTGCCAGCAGGGACCGGGACGGGACTTTCTACGAGCAGTACTTC.